This T cell receptor (beta chain) comes out of a study of blood T cells in healthy people across ages. Sample-barcoded 5' priming and a J-beta primer mix drove a second PCR of roughly 6 to 12 cycles. TCRdb independently ran MiXCR on the 5' RACE reads; one entry per CDR3 protein. The sample has fewer than 2,000,000 distinct CDR3 sequences, about 31% seen once. This clonotype was recorded at least ten times. The sample consisted of blood. The sequence derives from a young woman in good health.

The CDR3 nucleotides read TGTGCCAGCAGCCCCGGGGCCGGGGAGCTGTTTTTT. This encodes CASSPGAGELFF. This chain uses TRBV7-3 with TRBJ2-2; D may be TRBD2 (5 bases). Germline CDR1 reads SGHTA; CDR2 reads FQGTGA. The ends were cut back, 5 bases at V and 6 bases at J, with 7 bases in the middle. The length of the CDR3 is 12 residues.